The entry that follows covers one T cell receptor (beta chain) sequence. Its specificity is unknown. The entry originates in a study of cytomegalovirus exposure and HLA in healthy donors. Whole-study findings and limits: Investigators reported some 150 TCR beta chains as tied to cytomegalovirus. In vitro confirmation showed three CMV-associated chains to be CMV antigen specific.

A multiplex PCR was run with 60 Vbeta primers and 13 Jbeta primers. TCRdb keeps only in-frame clones here, not all; method: immunoSEQ multiplex PCR. In the table there are more than 110,000 clones, 82% of which are singletons. V trimming: 5 bases; J trimming: 4 bases; junction bases outside the gene matches: 8. CDR1 and CDR2 from the germline V gene are MDHEN and SYDVKM. This CDR3 is 15 amino acids long. This TCR came from a man aged 25 to 40 in good health and CMV-seropositive. The specimen was PBMCs. V and J are TRBV28 and TRBJ1-2; TRBD1 matches at 9 bases. CDR3 sequence reads: CASSPVGTGIYGYTF. Here the CDR3 DNA reads TGTGCCAGCAGTCCGGTGGGGACAGGGATCTATGGCTACACCTTC.